The clone carrying this TCR beta chain was seen once. Germline V gives CDR1 SGHNT, CDR2 YYREEE (reference sequence). The junction had 20 bases not matched to a gene; V was cut back by 4 bases and J by 0 bases. This CDR3 comprises 20 residues. The assay was immunoSEQ multiplex PCR, and TCRdb's table has in-frame clones only and misses some. Among 320,000 or so clones listed, approximately 91% were seen once. These data originate in a study of blood T cell repertoires in COVID-19. The sample was PBMCs or T cells enriched from blood (not recorded which). The TCR originated in a man in his sixties who had recovered from COVID-19. The chain is built from TRBV5-4 and TRBJ2-7, with 9 bases fitting TRBD1. CDR3 loop: CASSRIPRRTGTGSSYEQYF. The CDR3 nucleotides are TGTGCCAGCAGCCGCATCCCCAGACGAACCGGGACAGGGAGCTCCTACGAGCAGTACTTC. The whole variable domain, filled in from reference TRBV5-4 and TRBJ2-7, reads ETGVTQSPTHLIKTRGQQVTLRCSSQSGHNTVSWYQQALGQGPQFIFQYYREEENGRGNFPPRFSGLQFPNYSSELNVNALELDDSALYLCASSRIPRRTGTGSSYEQYFGPGTRLTVT.